This is a list of T cell receptor beta chains from one sample in a study of blood T cell repertoires in COVID-19. TCRdb's copy holds only in-frame clones and misses some; the assay was immunoSEQ multiplex PCR. The profile shows over 75,000 clones, approximately 91% of them singletons. The specimen sequenced was peripheral blood. Source of these receptors: a man between 60 and 70 years old with acute or convalescent COVID-19. The conserved cysteine and the conserved F or W are not part of the CDR3 here. Expanded clones get a size class; other rows say once, few or many, or leave the size out.

TRBV4-1	NA	TRBJ2-7	ASSQDPGQSDSYEQY
TRBV10-3	NA	TRBJ2-7	AISEFETVSYEQY
TRBV3-1/TRBV3-2	NA	TRBJ1-2	ASRGEGVSGYT
TRBV5-8	NA	TRBJ1-1	ASSLRQGMNTEAF
TRBV5-6	NA	TRBJ1-5	ASSLTGTNSPNQPQH
TRBV19	NA	TRBJ2-3	ATLGARADTQY
TRBV20-1	NA	TRBJ2-5	SARTGETQY
TRBV19	NA	TRBJ1-5	ASRVLDSSNQPQH
TRBV27	many	TRBJ2-1	ASSLFRGSYNEQF
TRBV10-3	medium-sized	TRBJ2-7	AIGAGGEQY
TRBV2	NA	TRBJ2-5	ASSVGSGETQY
TRBV19	NA	TRBJ2-1	ASSPDYQGIYEQF
TRBV5-6	NA	TRBJ2-5	ASNEQGVSETQY
TRBV7-2	NA	TRBJ2-7	ASSPDRITYEQY
TRBV10-3	NA	TRBJ2-1	AIREGLAGVMDEQF
TRBV11-3	NA	TRBJ2-2	ASSSRSGSTGELF
TRBV7-8	few	TRBJ2-1	ASSPPGQGARLALNNEQF
TRBV4-3	NA	TRBJ2-1	ASSQASVVTEQF
TRBV7-9	NA	TRBJ2-1	ASSQSRGSYNEQF
TRBV7-8	NA	TRBJ1-2	ASSLVIVPRGTGTYGYT
TRBV24-1	once	TRBJ2-2	ATSDFSGNSGRAAGELF
TRBV15	NA	TRBJ1-1	ATSRDRPNTEAF
TRBV18	NA	TRBJ1-1	ASSRGRATEAF
TRBV11-3	NA	TRBJ2-5	ASSLGQGREETQY
TRBV28	NA	TRBJ2-7	ASIATETGGEQY
TRBV7-2	NA	TRBJ2-5	ASSPPGQGRETQY
TRBV18	NA	TRBJ2-1	ASSLRLAGGRGNEQF
TRBV27	once	TRBJ2-2	ASSSTGGQNTGELF
TRBV10-3	NA	TRBJ2-1	AISTRTSDQDEQF
TRBV10-2	NA	TRBJ2-7	ASVGQIGYEQY
TRBV5-8	few	TRBJ2-1	ASSFRQLGGNEQF
TRBV5-1	NA	TRBJ2-3	ASSLGTSVRTDTQY
TRBV5-6	NA	TRBJ2-7	ASSSHQGQSYEQY
TRBV12-3/TRBV12-4	NA	TRBJ2-7	ASSLTGFSEQY
TRBV3-1/TRBV3-2	few	TRBJ2-4	ASSQEQGSSNIQY
TRBV7-9	NA	TRBJ1-5	ASSSGVQPQH
TRBV6-6	NA	TRBJ1-1	ASSRDTEAF
TRBV7-2	NA	TRBJ2-1	ASSLAGGNEQF
TRBV7-7	NA	TRBJ2-1	ASSLSGTPLTFNEQF
TRBV6-6	NA	TRBJ1-1	ASSDQPGLEAF
TRBV28	NA	TRBJ2-1	ASRRDSSANNEQF
TRBV2	once	TRBJ1-5	ASSGTGRNQPQH
TRBV28	once	TRBJ2-3	ASSLVQESHTQY
TRBV6-5	NA	TRBJ2-1	ASSYGAGGRNEQF
TRBV18	NA	TRBJ1-5	ASSPGQGSNQPQH
TRBV28	NA	TRBJ1-2	ASRGQGQRGGYT
TRBV29-1	NA	TRBJ2-3	SVEGTPDSTDTQY